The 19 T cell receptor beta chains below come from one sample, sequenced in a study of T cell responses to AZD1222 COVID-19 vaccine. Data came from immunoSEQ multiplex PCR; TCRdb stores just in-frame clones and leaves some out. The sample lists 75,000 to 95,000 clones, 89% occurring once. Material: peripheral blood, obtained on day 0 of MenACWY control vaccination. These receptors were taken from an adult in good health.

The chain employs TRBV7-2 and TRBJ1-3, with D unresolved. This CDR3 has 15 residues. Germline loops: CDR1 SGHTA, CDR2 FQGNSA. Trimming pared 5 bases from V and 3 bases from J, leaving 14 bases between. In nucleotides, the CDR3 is TGTGCCAGCAGCCAGGATAGAGGTGGTGGAAACACCATATATTTT. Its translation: CASSQDRGGGNTIYF.

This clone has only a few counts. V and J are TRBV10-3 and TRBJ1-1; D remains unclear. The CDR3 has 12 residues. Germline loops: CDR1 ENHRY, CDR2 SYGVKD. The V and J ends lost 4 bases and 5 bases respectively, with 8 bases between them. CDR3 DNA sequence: TGTGCCATCAGTGGATGGCAGACTGAAGCTTTCTTT. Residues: CAISGWQTEAFF.

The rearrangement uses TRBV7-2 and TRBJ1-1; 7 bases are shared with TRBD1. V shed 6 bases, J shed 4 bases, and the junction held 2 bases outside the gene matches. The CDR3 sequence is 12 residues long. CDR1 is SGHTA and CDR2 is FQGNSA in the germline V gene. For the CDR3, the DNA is TGTGCCAGCAGTTACAGGGGCACTGAAGCTTTCTTT. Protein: CASSYRGTEAFF. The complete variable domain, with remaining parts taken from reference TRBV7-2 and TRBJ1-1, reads GAGVSQSPSNKVTEKGKDVELRCDPISGHTALYWYRQSLGQGLEFLIYFQGNSAPDKSGLPSDRFSAERTGGSVSTLTIQRTQQEDSAVYLCASSYRGTEAFFGQGTRLTVV.

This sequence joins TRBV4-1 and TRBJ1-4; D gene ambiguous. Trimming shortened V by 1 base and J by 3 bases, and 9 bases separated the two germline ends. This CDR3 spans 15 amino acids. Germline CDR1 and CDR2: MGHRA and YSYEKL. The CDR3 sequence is CASSQASGSNEKLFF. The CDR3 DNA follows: TGCGCCAGCAGCCAAGCCTCGGGGTCTAATGAAAAACTGTTTTTT.

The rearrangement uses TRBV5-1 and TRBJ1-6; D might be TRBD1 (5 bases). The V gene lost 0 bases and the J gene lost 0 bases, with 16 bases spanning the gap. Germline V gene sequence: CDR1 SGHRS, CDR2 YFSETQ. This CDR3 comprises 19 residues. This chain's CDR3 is CASSLALDRRSSYNSPLHF. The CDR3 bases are TGCGCCAGCAGCTTGGCCCTTGACAGAAGGAGCTCCTATAATTCACCCCTCCACTTT.

The CDR3, as DNA: TGTGCCAGCAGCCAAGATGCAGGGTTTGGAGGCTACACCTTC. Residues: CASSQDAGFGGYTF. This sequence joins TRBV3-1 (or the pseudogene TRBV3-2) and TRBJ1-2, with D possibly being TRBD1 (5 bases). The CDR3 runs 14 residues. Germline V lookup: CDR1 LGHDT, CDR2 YNNKEL (reference sequence). The V gene lost 0 bases and the J gene lost 8 bases, with 13 bases spanning the gap.

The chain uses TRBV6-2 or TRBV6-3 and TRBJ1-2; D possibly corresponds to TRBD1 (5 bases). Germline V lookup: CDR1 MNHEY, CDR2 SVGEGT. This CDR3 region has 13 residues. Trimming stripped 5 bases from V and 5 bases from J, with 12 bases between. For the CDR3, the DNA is TGTGCCAGCAGTGGAGGGGTTACGTATGGCTACACCTTC. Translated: CASSGGVTYGYTF.

In DNA, the CDR3 is TGTGCCAGCAGTTACGAAAAGGGAGGTCGAGAAAAACTGTTTTTT. Translation: CASSYEKGGREKLFF. The chain links TRBV6-5 to TRBJ1-4; D gene ambiguous. The CDR3 is made up of 15 amino acids. CDR1 is MNHEY and CDR2 is SVGAGI in the germline V gene. Trimming removed 2 bases from V and 8 bases from J, with 15 bases in between.

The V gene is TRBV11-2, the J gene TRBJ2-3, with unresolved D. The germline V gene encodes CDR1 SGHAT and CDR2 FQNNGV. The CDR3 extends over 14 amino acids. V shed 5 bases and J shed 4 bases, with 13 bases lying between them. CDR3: CASSLNPPPDTQYF. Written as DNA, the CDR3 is TGTGCCAGCAGCCTTAACCCTCCCCCAGATACGCAGTATTTT. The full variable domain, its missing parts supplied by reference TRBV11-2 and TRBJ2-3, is EAGVAQSPRYKIIEKRQSVAFWCNPISGHATLYWYQQILGQGPKLLIQFQNNGVVDDSQLPKDRFSAERLKGVDSTLKIQPAKLEDSAVYLCASSLNPPPDTQYFGPGTRLTVL.

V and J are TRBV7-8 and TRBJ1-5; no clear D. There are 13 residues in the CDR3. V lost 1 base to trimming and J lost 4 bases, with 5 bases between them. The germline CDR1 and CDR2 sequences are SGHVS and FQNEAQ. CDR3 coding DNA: TGTGCCAGCAGCTTAGACAGAAATCAGCCCCAGCATTTT. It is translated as CASSLDRNQPQHF. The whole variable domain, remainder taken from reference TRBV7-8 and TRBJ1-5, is GAGVSQSPRYKVAKRGQDVALRCDPISGHVSLFWYQQALGQGPEFLTYFQNEAQLDKSGLPSDRFFAERPEGSVSTLKIQRTQQEDSAVYLCASSLDRNQPQHFGDGTRLSIL.

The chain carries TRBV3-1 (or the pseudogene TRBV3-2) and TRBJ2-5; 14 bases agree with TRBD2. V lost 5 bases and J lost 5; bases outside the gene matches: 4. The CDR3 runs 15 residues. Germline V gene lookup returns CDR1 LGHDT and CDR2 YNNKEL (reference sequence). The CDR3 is CASSSGLAGAETQYF. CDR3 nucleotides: TGTGCCAGCAGCTCGGGACTAGCGGGGGCTGAGACCCAGTACTTC.

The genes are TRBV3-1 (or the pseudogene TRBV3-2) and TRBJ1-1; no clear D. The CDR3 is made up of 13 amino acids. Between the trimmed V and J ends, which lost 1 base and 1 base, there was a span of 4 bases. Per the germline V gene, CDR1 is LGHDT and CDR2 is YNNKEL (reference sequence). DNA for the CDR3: TGTGCCAGCAGCCAAGGGGAGAACACTGAAGCTTTCTTT. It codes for CASSQGENTEAFF.

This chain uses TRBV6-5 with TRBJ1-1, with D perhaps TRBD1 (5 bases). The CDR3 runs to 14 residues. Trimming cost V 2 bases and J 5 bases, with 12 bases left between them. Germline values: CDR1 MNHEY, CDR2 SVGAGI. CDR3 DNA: TGTGCCAGCAGTTACGCGCAGAAGGGGACTGAAGCTTTCTTT. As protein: CASSYAQKGTEAFF.

The CDR3: CAISESNLATPTDTQYF. CDR3 nucleotides: TGTGCCATCAGTGAGTCGAACCTAGCGACCCCCACAGATACGCAGTATTTT. V is TRBV10-3 and J is TRBJ2-3; D perhaps matches TRBD2 (6 bases). The CDR3 consists of 17 residues. Per the germline V gene, CDR1 is ENHRY and CDR2 is SYGVKD. The V gene lost 0 bases and the J gene lost 2 bases, with 15 bases spanning the gap.

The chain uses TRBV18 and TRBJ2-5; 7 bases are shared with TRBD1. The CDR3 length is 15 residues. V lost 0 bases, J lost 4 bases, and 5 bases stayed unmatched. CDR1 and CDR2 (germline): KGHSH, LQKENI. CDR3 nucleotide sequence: TGTGCCAGCTCACCACCGAACAGGGGTGGAGAGACCCAGTACTTC. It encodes CASSPPNRGGETQYF.

The CDR3, as DNA: TGTGCCAGCAGCTCATCCCCCTCCAGGGGAGATACGCAGTATTTT. Residues: CASSSSPSRGDTQYF. The gene calls are TRBV4-2 and TRBJ2-3, with a tentative D call TRBD1 (6 bases). V gave up 5 bases and J gave up 5 bases, with 17 bases separating them. This CDR3 has 15 amino acids. CDR1 LGHNA and CDR2 YNFKEQ come from the germline V gene.

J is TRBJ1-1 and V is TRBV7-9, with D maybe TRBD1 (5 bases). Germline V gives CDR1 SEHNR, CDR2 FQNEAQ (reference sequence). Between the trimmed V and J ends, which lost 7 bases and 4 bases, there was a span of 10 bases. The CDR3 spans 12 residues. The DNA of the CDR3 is TGTGCCAGCATCGGCGGGGGCACTGAAGCTTTCTTT. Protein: CASIGGGTEAFF.

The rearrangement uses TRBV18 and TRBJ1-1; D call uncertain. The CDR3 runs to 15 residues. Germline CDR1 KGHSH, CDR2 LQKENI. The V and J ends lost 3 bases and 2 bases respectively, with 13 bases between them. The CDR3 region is CASSPQGAGNTEAFF. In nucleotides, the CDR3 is TGTGCCAGCTCACCGCAAGGCGCGGGAAACACTGAAGCTTTCTTT.

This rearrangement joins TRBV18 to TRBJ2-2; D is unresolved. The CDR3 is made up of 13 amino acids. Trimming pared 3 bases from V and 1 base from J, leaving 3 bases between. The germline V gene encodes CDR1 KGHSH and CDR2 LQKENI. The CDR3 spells CASSPQNTGELFF. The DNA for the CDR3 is TGTGCCAGCTCACCCCAGAACACCGGGGAGCTGTTTTTT.